What follows describes a single TCR beta chain. Authors' methods: The assay estimated nucleated cells by amplifying reference gene primers. Using immunoSEQ multiplex PCR, the repertoire was profiled, and TCRdb retains in-frame clones only, with some absent. V, J and clone size are those of that table, while D and trimming were read from the DNA. The sample contains more than 50,000 clones, roughly 77% of which appear only once. This CDR3 comprises 13 residues. Germline V gene sequence: CDR1 KGHSH, CDR2 LQKENI. V was trimmed by 3 bases and J by 4 bases, leaving 9 bases between them. The data belong to a study of blood T cell repertoires in COVID-19. The overall study: COVID-19 samples, acute and convalescent, were from the United States, Italy and Spain. Nucleic acid was either cDNA or gDNA, and it came from T cells, B-cell-depleted T cells, or PBMCs.

Sequenced input: peripheral blood. The chain links TRBV18 to TRBJ1-1; D is unresolved. This receptor was obtained from a human donor in a cohort sampled during active COVID-19. The CDR3 region has the DNA TGTGCCAGCTCACCCGCCGCGGGCACTGAAGCTTTCTTT. As protein: CASSPAAGTEAFF. The full variable domain, with the rest looked up from reference TRBV18 and TRBJ1-1, is NAGVMQNPRHLVRRRGQEARLRCSPMKGHSHVYWYRQLPEEGLKFMVYLQKENIIDESGMPKERFSAEFPKEGPSILRIQQVVRGDSAAYFCASSPAAGTEAFFGQGTRLTVV.